This TCR beta chain came from a study of cytomegalovirus exposure and HLA in healthy donors. Findings and caveats of the study: The listing of roughly 160 TCR beta chains classed them as cytomegalovirus-associated. When analyzed later, the rates of TCR association showed variation by HLA locus, with DRB1 the most and HLA-C the fewest. It was reported in a later analysis that an Asian-associated ancestry cluster showed fewer N-insertions than the roughly 670-donor mean.

Researchers ran the PCR with 60 Vbeta and 13 Jbeta primers. Profiling relied on immunoSEQ multiplex PCR, and the TCRdb table lists in-frame clones only, not all of them. The top ten clones hold approximately 5.8% of a sample with 73,000 or so clones, roughly 72% of them seen once. Points on this clone: The antigen is unknown.

The clonotype comes from a man aged 50 or older in good health and CMV-seronegative. Sequencing was carried out using PBMCs.

Written as DNA, the CDR3 is TGTGCCAGCAGTTTGTTTGGAGACGATGGCTACACCTTC. Amino acids: CASSLFGDDGYTF. J is TRBJ1-2 and V is TRBV27, with D unresolved. The CDR3 sequence is 13 residues long. Trimming took off 3 bases at V and 6 bases at J, with 11 bases between the two ends. CDR1 and CDR2 (germline): MNHEY, SMNVEV (reference sequence).